The next 16 T cell receptor beta chains were all read from a single sample in a study of T cells in tuberculosis. Sequenced by immunoSEQ multiplex PCR; TCRdb stores in-frame clones only, minus some. The sample carries 80,000 to 90,000 clones, roughly 88% recorded once. Thawed, overnight-rested PBMC were stained with GMM-loaded CD1B tetramer, viability dye and anti-CD3, then sorted. The CD1B tetramers carried C32 glucose monomycolate purified from Rhodococcus equi. The source material was CD1b-GMM tetramer-negative cells sorted from PBMCs. The receptors here all came from an adult woman with latent tuberculosis.

J is TRBJ1-1 and V is TRBV20-1, with TRBD1 as a possible D gene (6 bases). Trimming removed 4 bases at V and 10 bases at J, with 10 bases between. CDR1 and CDR2 from the germline V gene are DFQATT and SNEGSKA (reference sequence). CDR3 size: 10 residues. The CDR3 reads CSATDSRAFF. Here the CDR3 DNA reads TGCAGTGCTACGGACAGTAGAGCTTTCTTT.

Only one count was recorded for this clone. The chain employs TRBV11-2 and TRBJ2-1, with 8 bases aligning to TRBD2. J gave up 5 bases and V 3 bases, and 6 bases lay outside the gene matches. The CDR3 is 15 amino acids. From germline, CDR1 is SGHAT and CDR2 FQNNGV. The DNA for the CDR3 is TGTGCCAGCAGCTTGGTCGGGGGGGCAAACAATGAGCAGTTCTTC. The encoded protein is CASSLVGGANNEQFF.

The rearrangement joins TRBV5-4 to TRBJ2-7; possibly TRBD1 for D (5 bases). This CDR3 has 12 amino acids. Germline-derived CDR1 and CDR2 are SGHNT and YYREEE (reference sequence). Deletions cut 2 bases from V and 3 bases from J, with 6 bases between. The CDR3 loop reads CASSFGHYEQYF. The CDR3 bases are TGTGCCAGCAGCTTCGGACACTACGAGCAGTACTTC.

The V and J genes are TRBV10-3 and TRBJ1-1, with 7 bases identical to TRBD1. Germline V gene data show CDR1 as ENHRY and CDR2 as SYGVKD. There are 16 residues in the CDR3. Germline trimming cut 0 bases from V and 2 bases from J; bases unmatched to any gene: 6. The CDR3 sequence: CAISESMAGGNTEAFF. CDR3 DNA: TGTGCCATCAGTGAGTCGATGGCAGGGGGAAACACTGAAGCTTTCTTT.

The chain links TRBV6-5 to TRBJ1-6; 7 bases are shared with TRBD1. This CDR3 contains 15 residues. The V segment lost 6 bases and the J segment 5 bases; nucleotides outside the gene matches: 7. Germline values: CDR1 MNHEY, CDR2 SVGAGI. This chain's CDR3 is CASSFAGQDNSPLHF. The CDR3 DNA sequence: TGTGCCAGCAGCTTCGCCGGACAGGATAATTCACCCCTCCACTTT.

This chain connects TRBV27 to TRBJ1-2, with 8 bases matching TRBD1. This CDR3 contains 13 residues. Germline-derived CDR1 and CDR2 are MNHEY and SMNVEV (reference sequence). Trimming removed 3 bases from V and 3 bases from J; junction bases left unmatched: 0. The CDR3 sequence: CASSLTGDYGYTF. CDR3 DNA sequence: TGTGCCAGCAGTTTGACAGGGGACTATGGCTACACCTTC.

The rearrangement links TRBV4-3 to TRBJ1-4; possibly TRBD1 for D (6 bases). CDR1 and CDR2 (germline): LGHNA, YSLEER. CDR3 length: 14 residues. Deletions cut 0 bases from V and 10 bases from J, with 12 bases between. The CDR3 region has the DNA TGCGCCAGCAGCCAAGATAAGAGGGGGAGAAAACTGTTTTTT. Translation gives CASSQDKRGRKLFF.

This chain joins TRBV7-8 and TRBJ1-4, with 9 bases that match TRBD1. The CDR3 length is 16 residues. Germline trimming cut 1 base from V and 6 bases from J; bases unmatched to any gene: 6. Germline CDR1 SGHVS, CDR2 FQNEAQ. CDR3 DNA: TGTGCCAGCAGCTTAGGGGCCGGGACAGGGCATGAAAAACTGTTTTTT. It specifies CASSLGAGTGHEKLFF.

The rearrangement joins TRBV6-1 to TRBJ2-7; 7 nucleotides agree with TRBD1. V gave up 4 bases and J gave up 7 bases; unmatched junction bases: 10. CDR1 MNHNS and CDR2 SASEGT come from the germline V gene. CDR3 length: 14 residues. CDR3 DNA sequence: TGTGCCAGCAGTGCCCCCGACAGGGCTGGTGAGCAGTACTTC. Its protein is CASSAPDRAGEQYF.

The chain employs TRBV6-5 and TRBJ1-6, with TRBD1 matching over 7 bases. J gave up 5 bases and V 6 bases, and 7 bases lay outside the gene matches. The CDR3 is 15 residues long. Germline assignment: CDR1 MNHEY and CDR2 SVGAGI. The CDR3 sequence is CASRDRDSNNSPLHF. The CDR3 DNA reads as TGTGCCAGCAGGGACCGGGACAGCAATAATTCACCCCTCCACTTT.

A few counts support this clone. V and J are TRBV4-3 and TRBJ2-1; the match to TRBD1 covers 9 bases. The junction had 0 bases not matched to a gene; V was cut back by 0 bases and J by 3 bases. Germline CDR1 LGHNA, CDR2 YSLEER. The CDR3 runs 15 residues. The CDR3 region is CASSQEGQGYNEQFF. CDR3 sequence (DNA): TGCGCCAGCAGCCAAGAGGGACAGGGCTACAATGAGCAGTTCTTC.

The chain has TRBV6-5 and TRBJ2-5; 11 nucleotides match TRBD1. Germline lookup yields CDR1 MNHEY and CDR2 SVGAGI. CDR3 size: 15 residues. The V segment lost 6 bases and the J segment 5 bases; nucleotides outside the gene matches: 8. The CDR3 DNA follows: TGTGCCAGCAGGGCCGGACAGGGGGCGAGGGAGACCCAGTACTTC. It specifies CASRAGQGARETQYF.

The genes are TRBV7-2 and TRBJ2-7, with TRBD2 matching over 9 bases. Germline CDR1 is SGHTA and CDR2 is FQGNSA. The CDR3 is 17 amino acids. V dropped 0 bases and J dropped 2; count of bases not matched to a gene: 8. The DNA of the CDR3 is TGTGCCAGCAGCTTAGCCGCTAGCGGGACTACCACCTACGAGCAGTACGTC. Protein: CASSLAASGTTTYEQYV.

This CDR3 is CASSVATGLAAWEQFF. The CDR3 DNA is TGTGCCAGCAGCGTAGCTACGGGACTAGCAGCCTGGGAGCAGTTCTTC. V is TRBV9 and J is TRBJ2-1; 9 nucleotides match TRBD2. The CDR3 contains 16 residues. Germline V gene lookup returns CDR1 SGDLS and CDR2 YYNGEE. Trimming took 0 bases from V and 10 from J; bases not matched to a gene: 11.

This sequence joins TRBV18 and TRBJ2-7, with D maybe TRBD2 (6 bases). Trimming cost V 2 bases and J 3 bases, with 11 bases left between them. The germline V gene has CDR1 KGHSH and CDR2 LQKENI. The CDR3 extends over 14 amino acids. The CDR3 sequence: CASSPTGGNYEQYF. In nucleotides, the CDR3 is TGTGCCAGCTCACCAACTGGGGGGAACTACGAGCAGTACTTC.

This clone came up once. The genes are TRBV6-5 and TRBJ2-1; 11 nucleotides align to TRBD2. The CDR3 is 15 amino acids. Germline values: CDR1 MNHEY, CDR2 SVGAGI. V was pared by 7 bases and J by 6 bases, with 8 bases of the junction left unmatched. The CDR3 DNA is TGTGCCAGCACCGAAATAGCGGGGGGGCCCAATGAGCAGTTCTTC. Translated: CASTEIAGGPNEQFF.